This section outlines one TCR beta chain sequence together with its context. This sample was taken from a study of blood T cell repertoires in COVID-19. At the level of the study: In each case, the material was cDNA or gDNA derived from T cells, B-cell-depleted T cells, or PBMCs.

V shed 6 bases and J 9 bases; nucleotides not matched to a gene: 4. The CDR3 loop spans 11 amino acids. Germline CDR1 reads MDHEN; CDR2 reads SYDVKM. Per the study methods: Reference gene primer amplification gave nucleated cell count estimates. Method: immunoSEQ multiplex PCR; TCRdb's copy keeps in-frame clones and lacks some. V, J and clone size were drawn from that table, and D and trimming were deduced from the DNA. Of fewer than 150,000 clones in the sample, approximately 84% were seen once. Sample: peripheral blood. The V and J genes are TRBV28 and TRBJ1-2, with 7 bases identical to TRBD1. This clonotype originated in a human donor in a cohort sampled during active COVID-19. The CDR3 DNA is TGTGCCAGCAGAAGGGACAGCAGCTACACCTTC. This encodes CASRRDSSYTF.